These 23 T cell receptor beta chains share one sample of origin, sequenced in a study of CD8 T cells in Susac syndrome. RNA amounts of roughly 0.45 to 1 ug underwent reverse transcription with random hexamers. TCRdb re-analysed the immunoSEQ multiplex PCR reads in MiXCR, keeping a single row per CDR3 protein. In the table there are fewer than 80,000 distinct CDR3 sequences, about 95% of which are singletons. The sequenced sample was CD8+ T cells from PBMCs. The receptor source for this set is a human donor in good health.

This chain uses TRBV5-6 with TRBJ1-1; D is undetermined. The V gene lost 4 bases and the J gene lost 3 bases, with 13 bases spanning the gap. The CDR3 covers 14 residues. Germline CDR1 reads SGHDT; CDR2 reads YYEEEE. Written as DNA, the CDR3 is TGTGCCAGCAGCCCAAGGCAGGTTCACACTGAAGCTTTCTTT. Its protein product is CASSPRQVHTEAFF.

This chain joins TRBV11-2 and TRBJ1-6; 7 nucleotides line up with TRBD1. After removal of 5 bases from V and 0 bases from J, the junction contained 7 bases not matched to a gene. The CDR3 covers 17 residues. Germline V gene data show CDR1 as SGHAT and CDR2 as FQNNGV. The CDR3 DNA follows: TGTGCCAGCAGCCCCCGGGACAGTCGCTCCTATAATTCACCCCTCCACTTT. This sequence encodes CASSPRDSRSYNSPLHF. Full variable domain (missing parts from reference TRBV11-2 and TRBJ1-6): EAGVAQSPRYKIIEKRQSVAFWCNPISGHATLYWYQQILGQGPKLLIQFQNNGVVDDSQLPKDRFSAERLKGVDSTLKIQPAKLEDSAVYLCASSPRDSRSYNSPLHFGNGTRLTVT.

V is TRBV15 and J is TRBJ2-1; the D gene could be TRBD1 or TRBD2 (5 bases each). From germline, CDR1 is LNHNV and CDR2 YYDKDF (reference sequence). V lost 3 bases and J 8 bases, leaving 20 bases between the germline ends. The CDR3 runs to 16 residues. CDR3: CATSRPPGAERDEQFF. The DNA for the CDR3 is TGTGCCACCAGCAGGCCACCTGGGGCAGAGAGGGATGAGCAGTTCTTC.

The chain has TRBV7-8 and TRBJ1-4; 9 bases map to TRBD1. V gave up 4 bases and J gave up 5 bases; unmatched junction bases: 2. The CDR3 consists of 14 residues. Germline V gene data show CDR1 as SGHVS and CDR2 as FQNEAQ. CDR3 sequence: CASSSGTGNEKLFF. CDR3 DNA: TGTGCCAGCAGCTCCGGGACAGGGAATGAAAAACTGTTTTTT.

In nucleotides, the CDR3 is TGCGCCAGCAGCTTCTCCTCCTCCTACGAGCAGTACTTC. Residues: CASSFSSSYEQYF. The genes are TRBV5-1 and TRBJ2-7; D is ambiguous. CDR1 is SGHRS, CDR2 YFSETQ, per germline. The CDR3 spans 13 residues. Trimming shortened V by 2 bases and J by 0 bases, and 6 bases separated the two germline ends.

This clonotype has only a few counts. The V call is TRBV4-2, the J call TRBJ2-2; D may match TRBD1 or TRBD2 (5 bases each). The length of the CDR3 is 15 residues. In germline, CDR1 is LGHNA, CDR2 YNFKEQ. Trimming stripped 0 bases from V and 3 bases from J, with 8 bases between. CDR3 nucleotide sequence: TGTGCCAGCAGCCAAGATCTGGGGGACACCGGGGAGCTGTTTTTT. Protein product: CASSQDLGDTGELFF.

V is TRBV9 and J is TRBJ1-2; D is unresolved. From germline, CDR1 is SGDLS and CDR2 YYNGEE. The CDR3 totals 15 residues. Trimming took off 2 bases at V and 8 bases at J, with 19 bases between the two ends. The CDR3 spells CASSVDPGSWEGYTF. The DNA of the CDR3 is TGTGCCAGCAGCGTCGACCCAGGTTCCTGGGAGGGCTACACCTTC. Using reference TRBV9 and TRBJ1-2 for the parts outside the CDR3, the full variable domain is DSGVTQTPKHLITATGQRVTLRCSPRSGDLSVYWYQQSLDQGLQFLIQYYNGEERAKGNILERFSAQQFPDLHSELNLSSLELGDSALYFCASSVDPGSWEGYTFGSGTRLTVV.

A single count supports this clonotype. The CDR3 sequence is CASRGAGDTQYF. In nucleotides, the CDR3 is TGCGCCAGCAGGGGGGCGGGAGATACGCAGTATTTT. This chain connects TRBV4-1 to TRBJ2-3; TRBD1 might be the D (6 bases). CDR3 length equals 12 residues. V shed 6 bases and J shed 5 bases, with 9 bases lying between them. Germline assignment: CDR1 MGHRA and CDR2 YSYEKL.

The chain's CDR3 is CSATAGPGQETQYF. The CDR3 DNA reads as TGCAGTGCCACCGCGGGGCCCGGCCAAGAGACCCAGTACTTC. The chain carries TRBV20-1 and TRBJ2-5; TRBD2 is a possible D gene (6 bases). V was pared by 6 bases and J by 1 base, with 15 bases between. CDR1 and CDR2 (germline): DFQATT, SNEGSKA (reference sequence). The CDR3 is 14 residues long.

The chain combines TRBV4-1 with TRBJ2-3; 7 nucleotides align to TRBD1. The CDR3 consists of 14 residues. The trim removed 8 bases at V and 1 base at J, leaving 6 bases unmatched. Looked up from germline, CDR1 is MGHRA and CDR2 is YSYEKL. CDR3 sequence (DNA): TGCGCCAGCGCCGGGACAGAGGGCACAGATACGCAGTATTTT. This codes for CASAGTEGTDTQYF.

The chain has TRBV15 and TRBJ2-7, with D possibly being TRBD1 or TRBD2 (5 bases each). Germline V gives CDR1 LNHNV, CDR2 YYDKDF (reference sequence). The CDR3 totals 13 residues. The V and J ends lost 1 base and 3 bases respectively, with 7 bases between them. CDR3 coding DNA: TGTGCCACCAGCAGAGGGGACCTCTACGAGCAGTACTTC. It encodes CATSRGDLYEQYF.

The CDR3 DNA sequence: TGTGCCAGCAGCCAAGCGGGGGGGCTGACAGATACGCAGTATTTT. Translated: CASSQAGGLTDTQYF. V usage is TRBV13 and J usage is TRBJ2-3; 10 positions match TRBD2. The CDR3 has 15 amino acids. Per germline, CDR1 PRHDT and CDR2 FYEKMQ (reference sequence). J lost 3 bases, V lost 5 bases, and 5 bases had no gene match.

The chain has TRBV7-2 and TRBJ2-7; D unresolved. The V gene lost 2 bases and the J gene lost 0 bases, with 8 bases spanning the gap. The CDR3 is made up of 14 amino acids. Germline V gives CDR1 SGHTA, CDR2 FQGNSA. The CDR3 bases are TGTGCCAGCAGCTTAACCGCTGCCTCCTACGAGCAGTACGTC. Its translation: CASSLTAASYEQYV.

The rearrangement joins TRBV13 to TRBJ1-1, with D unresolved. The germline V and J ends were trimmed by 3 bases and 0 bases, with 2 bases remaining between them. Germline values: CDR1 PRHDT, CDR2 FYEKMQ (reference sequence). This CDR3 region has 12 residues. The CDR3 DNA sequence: TGTGCCAGCAGCTTTGTGAACACTGAAGCTTTCTTT. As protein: CASSFVNTEAFF.

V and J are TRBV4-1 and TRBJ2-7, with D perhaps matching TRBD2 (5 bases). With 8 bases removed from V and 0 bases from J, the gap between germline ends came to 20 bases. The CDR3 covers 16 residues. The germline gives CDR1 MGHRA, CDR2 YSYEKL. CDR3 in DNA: TGCGCCAGCGGACCCGGTCCCGGGGTTAGCTCCTACGAGCAGTACTTC. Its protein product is CASGPGPGVSSYEQYF.

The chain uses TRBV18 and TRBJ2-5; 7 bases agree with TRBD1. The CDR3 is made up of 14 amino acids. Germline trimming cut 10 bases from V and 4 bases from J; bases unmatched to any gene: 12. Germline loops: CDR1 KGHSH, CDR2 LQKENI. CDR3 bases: TGTGCCACCCTCAGAGGGGGCCTCGGAGAGACCCAGTACTTC. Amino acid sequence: CATLRGGLGETQYF.

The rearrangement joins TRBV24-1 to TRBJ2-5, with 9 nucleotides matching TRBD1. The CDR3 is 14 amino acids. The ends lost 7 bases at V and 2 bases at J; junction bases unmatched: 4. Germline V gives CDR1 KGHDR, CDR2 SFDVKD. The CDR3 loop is CATRGQGEQETQYF. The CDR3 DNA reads TGTGCCACCAGGGGACAGGGTGAACAAGAGACCCAGTACTTC.

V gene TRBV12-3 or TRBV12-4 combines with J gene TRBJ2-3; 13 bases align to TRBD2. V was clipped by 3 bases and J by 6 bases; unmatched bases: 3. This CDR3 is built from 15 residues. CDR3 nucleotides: TGTGCCAGCAGTTTGAAGACTAGCGGGGGGGATACGCAGTATTTT. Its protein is CASSLKTSGGDTQYF.

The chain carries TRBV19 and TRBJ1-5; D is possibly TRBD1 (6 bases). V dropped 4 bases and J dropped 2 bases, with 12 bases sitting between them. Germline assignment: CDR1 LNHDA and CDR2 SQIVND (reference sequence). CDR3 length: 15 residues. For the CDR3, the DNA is TGTGCCAGTAGTACGGTACAGGGTGGCAATCAGCCCCAGCATTTT. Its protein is CASSTVQGGNQPQHF.

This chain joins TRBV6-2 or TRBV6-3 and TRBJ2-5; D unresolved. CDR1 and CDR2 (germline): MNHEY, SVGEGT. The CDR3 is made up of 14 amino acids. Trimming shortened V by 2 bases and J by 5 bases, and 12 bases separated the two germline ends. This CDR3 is CASSYPDELETQYF. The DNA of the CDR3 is TGTGCCAGCAGTTACCCCGACGAATTGGAGACCCAGTACTTC.

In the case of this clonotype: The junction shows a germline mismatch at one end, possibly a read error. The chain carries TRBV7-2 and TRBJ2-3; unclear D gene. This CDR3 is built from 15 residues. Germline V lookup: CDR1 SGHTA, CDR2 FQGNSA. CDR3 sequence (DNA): TGTGCCAACAGCCCTTATGGAATCAGCACAGATACGCAGTATTTT. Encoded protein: CANSPYGISTDTQYF. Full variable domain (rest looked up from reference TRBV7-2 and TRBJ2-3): GAGVSQSPSNKVTEKGKDVELRCDPISGHTALYWYRQSLGQGLEFLIYFQGNSAPDKSGLPSDRFSAERTGGSVSTLTIQRTQQEDSAVYLCANSPYGISTDTQYFGPGTRLTVL.

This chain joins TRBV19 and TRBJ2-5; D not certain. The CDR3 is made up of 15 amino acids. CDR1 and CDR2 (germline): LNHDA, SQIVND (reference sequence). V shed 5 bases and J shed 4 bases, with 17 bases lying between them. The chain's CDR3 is CASSSVARSGETQYF. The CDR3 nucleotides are TGTGCCAGTAGTTCCGTCGCAAGGAGTGGAGAGACCCAGTACTTC.

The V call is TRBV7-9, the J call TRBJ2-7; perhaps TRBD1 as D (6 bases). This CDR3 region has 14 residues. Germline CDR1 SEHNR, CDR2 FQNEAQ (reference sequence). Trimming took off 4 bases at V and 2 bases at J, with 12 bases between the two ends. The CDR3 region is CASSYLTGTYEQYV. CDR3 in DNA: TGTGCCAGCAGCTACCTGACAGGAACCTACGAGCAGTACGTC.